This T cell receptor beta chain originates from a study of tumor-infiltrating lymphocytes in primary liver carcinoma. The wider study: The number of productive TCRbeta reads per sample ranged from roughly 3.65 to 7.13 million and was similar across tissue types.

Worth noting for this clonotype: No antigen is known for it.

The CDR3 consists of 13 residues. Looked up from germline, CDR1 is SQVTM and CDR2 is ANQGSEA. V lost 7 bases, J lost 9 bases, and 13 bases stayed unmatched. The study, taken as a whole, reports: Tumors had a top-250-clone fraction that was significantly higher than blood (p = 0.039). Paired tumor-adjacent and tumor-blood samples overlapped less than tumor region pairs did.

TCR beta cDNA was made from around 460 ng total RNA with a constant-region primer. ARM-PCR, slightly modified, supplied the TCR beta libraries through three nested multiplex PCR rounds. The first two PCR rounds used TRBV1-TRBV30 forward primers with a C-beta reverse primer, roughly 10 cycles each. TCRdb analysed the multiplex PCR reads with MiXCR anew, one entry per CDR3 protein. Of under 200,000 distinct CDR3 sequences in the sample, about 85% were seen once. The source material, about 18-33 mg of unsorted bulk tissue, was used to co-extract RNA and DNA. The V and J genes are TRBV29-1 and TRBJ2-5, with TRBD1 identical over 8 bases. The receptor's source is a man in his forties with primary liver carcinoma and hepatitis B virus infection. Sequencing used tumor tissue from primary liver carcinoma. CDR3 protein: CSGQGADSKSQYF. In DNA, the CDR3 is TGCAGCGGCCAGGGGGCAGACTCCAAGTCCCAGTACTTC.